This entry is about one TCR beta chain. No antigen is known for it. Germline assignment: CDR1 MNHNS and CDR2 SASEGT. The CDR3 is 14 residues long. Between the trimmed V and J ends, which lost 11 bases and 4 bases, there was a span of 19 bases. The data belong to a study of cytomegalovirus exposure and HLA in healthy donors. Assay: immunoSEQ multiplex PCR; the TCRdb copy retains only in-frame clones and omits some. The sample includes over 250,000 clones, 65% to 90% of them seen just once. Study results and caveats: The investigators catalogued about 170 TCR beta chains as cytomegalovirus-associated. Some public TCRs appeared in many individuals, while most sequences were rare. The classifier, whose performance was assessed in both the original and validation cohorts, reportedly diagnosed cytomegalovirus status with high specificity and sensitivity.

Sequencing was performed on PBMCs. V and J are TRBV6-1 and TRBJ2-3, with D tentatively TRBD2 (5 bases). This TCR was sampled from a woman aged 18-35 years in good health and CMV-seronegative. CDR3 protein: CAVIGGGYADTQYF. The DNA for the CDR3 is TGTGCCGTTATAGGAGGTGGTTACGCAGATACGCAGTATTTT.